Detailed here is one T cell receptor (beta chain). The record originates from a study of blood T cells in healthy people across ages. Through a sample-barcoded 5' primer and a J-beta primer mix, a second PCR was run for 7 to 11 cycles. TCRdb reanalysed the 5' RACE reads using MiXCR and keeps one entry per CDR3 protein. The top ten hold around 13% of the sample, which has 1 million to 1.2 million distinct CDR3 sequences, under 40% seen once. This CDR3 region has 14 residues. Germline CDR1 SGHTA, CDR2 FQGNSA. V lost 2 bases to trimming and J lost 4 bases; unmatched junction nucleotides: 4. The V call is TRBV7-2, the J call TRBJ1-2, with 7 nucleotides matching TRBD1. The receptor was derived from a man between 18 and 29 years old in good health. The sequenced sample was blood. In DNA, the CDR3 is TGTGCCAGCAGCTTAATGGGACAGACCTATGGCTACACCTTC. It codes for CASSLMGQTYGYTF. Together with reference TRBV7-2 and TRBJ1-2, the CDR3 gives the full variable domain: GAGVSQSPSNKVTEKGKDVELRCDPISGHTALYWYRQSLGQGLEFLIYFQGNSAPDKSGLPSDRFSAERTGGSVSTLTIQRTQQEDSAVYLCASSLMGQTYGYTFGSGTRLTVV.